The rows below give T cell receptor beta chains drawn from one sample of a study of graft-versus-host responses after intestinal transplantation. Sequencing was performed with immunoSEQ multiplex PCR; in TCRdb, only in-frame clones are kept and a portion is missing. The table records 20,000 to 25,000 clones, roughly 95% of them present only once. Sample: PBMCs, taken 156 days after intestinal transplant. All receptors derive from a human patient who received an intestinal transplant, so some T cells may come from the graft donor. Each CDR3 is given with its conserved first and last residue. The D gene is left open where the match is weak. Not every row has a clone size; where given, it reads once, few, many or a size class.

j_call d_call v_call clone_size cdr3_aa cdr3_nt
TRBJ2-7 TRBD1 TRBV7-9 NA CASSFSRGNDYEQYF TGTGCCAGCAGCTTTTCCAGGGGGAACGATTACGAGCAGTACTTC
TRBJ2-1 NA TRBV7-9 NA CASSPELELGWQFF TGTGCCAGCAGCCCGGAGCTAGAGTTGGGCTGGCAGTTCTTC
TRBJ2-7 TRBD1 TRBV6-5 few CASSYSTGGLYEQYF TGTGCCAGCAGTTACTCGACAGGGGGCCTCTACGAGCAGTACTTC
TRBJ2-5 NA TRBV5-1 NA CASSRKLGEETQYF TGCGCCAGCAGTCGGAAACTAGGGGAAGAGACCCAGTACTTC
TRBJ2-1 NA TRBV13 NA CASSSSPGGFVNEQFF TGTGCCAGCAGCTCATCCCCCGGGGGTTTTGTCAATGAGCAGTTCTTC
TRBJ2-7 NA TRBV5-5 NA CASSFDYYEQYF TGTGCCAGCAGCTTCGATTACTACGAGCAGTACTTC
TRBJ1-1 NA TRBV5-1 once CASSLGGGSTEAFF TGCGCCAGCAGCTTGGGTGGAGGATCCACTGAAGCTTTCTTT
TRBJ1-1 TRBD1 TRBV2 NA CASRNDRGDTEAFF TGTGCCAGCAGGAACGACAGGGGGGACACTGAAGCTTTCTTT
TRBJ1-1 NA TRBV15 NA CATSRPRQNTEAFF TGTGCCACCAGCAGACCTAGACAGAACACTGAAGCTTTCTTT
TRBJ2-7 TRBD2 TRBV19 few CASAGDSYEQYF TGTGCCAGTGCGGGGGACTCCTACGAGCAGTACTTC
TRBJ2-1 NA TRBV19 NA CASSIARNNEQFF TGTGCCAGTAGTATAGCCCGGAACAATGAGCAGTTCTTC
TRBJ2-6 NA TRBV10-1 once CASSQRLIAQSRANVLTF TGCGCCAGCAGTCAGCGATTAATCGCACAAAGTCGGGCCAACGTCCTGACTTTC
TRBJ2-3 TRBD2 TRBV10-3 NA CAISESAAPATSDDTDTQYF TGTGCCATCAGTGAGTCGGCTGCCCCGGCGACTAGCGATGACACAGATACGCAGTATTTT
TRBJ2-3 NA TRBV7-9 NA CASSSRTDPTDTQYF TGTGCCAGCAGCTCTAGGACAGACCCCACAGATACGCAGTATTTT
TRBJ2-7 NA TRBV9 NA CASSVRADSSYEQYF TGTGCCAGCAGCGTCCGGGCTGATTCCTCCTACGAGCAGTACTTC
TRBJ1-1 NA TRBV7-9 NA CASSQKIRGQLNTEAFF TGTGCCAGCAGCCAAAAGATCCGGGGACAATTGAACACTGAAGCTTTCTTT
TRBJ1-3 NA TRBV29-1 NA CSASAVSGNTIYF TGCAGCGCCAGCGCCGTCTCTGGAAACACCATATATTTT
TRBJ1-2 NA TRBV30 NA CAWSVLGGYTF TGTGCCTGGAGTGTACTGGGGGGCTACACCTTC
TRBJ2-2 NA TRBV9 NA CASSVAGDRTGELFF TGTGCCAGCAGCGTAGCAGGGGATAGGACCGGGGAGCTGTTTTTT
TRBJ2-7 NA TRBV5-1 NA CASSFIGGFTKYEQYF TGCGCCAGCAGCTTTATAGGGGGTTTCACGAAATACGAGCAGTACTTC
TRBJ2-7 NA TRBV27 NA CASSQGAHEQYF TGTGCCAGCAGTCAGGGTGCCCACGAGCAGTACTTC
TRBJ2-7 NA TRBV4-1 NA CASSQDVSGNEQYF TGCGCCAGCAGCCAAGATGTATCAGGTAACGAGCAGTACTTC
TRBJ2-2 TRBD2 TRBV4-2 NA CASSPRTSGGAGELFF TGTGCCAGCAGCCCGAGGACTAGCGGGGGAGCCGGGGAGCTGTTTTTT
TRBJ2-7 NA TRBV10-1 NA CASSERGPSYEQYF TGCGCCAGCAGTGAGAGGGGACCCTCCTACGAGCAGTACTTC
TRBJ2-7 TRBD2 TRBV5-1 NA CASSFAAGETYEQYF TGCGCCAGCAGCTTCGCAGCGGGAGAGACCTACGAGCAGTACTTC
TRBJ1-2 NA TRBV25-1 once CASSDWSDFHRLGYGYTF TGTGCCAGCAGTGATTGGAGCGACTTCCATAGACTGGGATATGGCTACACCTTC
TRBJ1-3 TRBD1 TRBV7-9 NA CASSNRGGNTIYF TGTGCCAGCAGCAACAGGGGGGGAAACACCATATATTTT
TRBJ1-1 NA TRBV7-9 NA CASSLDRYQNTEAFF TGTGCCAGCAGCCTTGACAGGTACCAGAACACTGAAGCTTTCTTT
TRBJ2-1 TRBD2 TRBV5-1 NA CASSLAPSGGYNEQFF TGCGCCAGCAGCTTGGCCCCCAGCGGGGGCTACAATGAGCAGTTCTTC
TRBJ2-7 NA TRBV5-1 NA CASSFSGSYEQYF TGCGCCAGCAGCTTTAGCGGATCCTACGAGCAGTACTTC
TRBJ2-1 NA TRBV19 NA CASRLTGTNGYNEQFF TGTGCCAGTAGGTTAACTGGCACAAACGGGTACAATGAGCAGTTCTTC
TRBJ2-6 NA TRBV4-1 NA CASSQVSGANVLTF TGCGCCAGCAGCCAAGTGTCCGGGGCCAACGTCCTGACTTTC
TRBJ2-2 NA TRBV7-9 NA CASSPESYLASNTGELFF TGTGCCAGCAGCCCGGAAAGCTATTTGGCGTCGAACACCGGGGAGCTGTTTTTT
TRBJ1-5 NA TRBV23-1 NA CARGCQPQHF TGCGCCCGGGGCTGTCAGCCCCAGCATTTT
TRBJ1-5 NA TRBV19 NA CASSIYSAGSGQPQHF TGTGCCAGTAGTATATATTCGGCAGGGTCGGGTCAGCCCCAGCATTTT
TRBJ2-7 NA TRBV21-1 NA CASSNRAHEQYF TGTGCCAGCAGCAACAGGGCCCACGAGCAGTACTTC
TRBJ2-7 NA TRBV10-3 NA CAISEGENEQYF TGTGCCATCAGTGAGGGGGAAAACGAGCAGTACTTC
TRBJ1-1 TRBD1 TRBV6-5 NA CASSFDRVSMNTEAFF TGTGCCAGCAGTTTCGACAGGGTTTCGATGAACACTGAAGCTTTCTTT
TRBJ2-7 TRBD2 TRBV4-2 NA CASSQEGLAGDYTYEQYF TGTGCCAGCAGCCAAGAGGGACTAGCGGGTGATTACACCTACGAGCAGTACTTC
TRBJ1-2 NA TRBV10-3 NA CAISESVISVESWGNYGYTF TGTGCCATCAGTGAGTCGGTTATTTCGGTGGAGAGCTGGGGTAACTATGGCTACACCTTC